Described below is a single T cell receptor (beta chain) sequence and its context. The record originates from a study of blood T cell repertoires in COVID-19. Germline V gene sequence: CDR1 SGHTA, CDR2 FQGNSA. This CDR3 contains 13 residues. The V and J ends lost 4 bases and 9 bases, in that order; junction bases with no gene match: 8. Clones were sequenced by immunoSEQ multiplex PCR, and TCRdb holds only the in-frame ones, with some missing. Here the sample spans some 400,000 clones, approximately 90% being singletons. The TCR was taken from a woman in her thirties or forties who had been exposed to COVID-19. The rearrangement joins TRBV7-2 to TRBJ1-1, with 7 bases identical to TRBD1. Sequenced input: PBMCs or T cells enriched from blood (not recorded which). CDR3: CASSSAGTAKAFF. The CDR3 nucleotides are TGTGCCAGCAGCTCCGCCGGGACAGCGAAAGCTTTCTTT.